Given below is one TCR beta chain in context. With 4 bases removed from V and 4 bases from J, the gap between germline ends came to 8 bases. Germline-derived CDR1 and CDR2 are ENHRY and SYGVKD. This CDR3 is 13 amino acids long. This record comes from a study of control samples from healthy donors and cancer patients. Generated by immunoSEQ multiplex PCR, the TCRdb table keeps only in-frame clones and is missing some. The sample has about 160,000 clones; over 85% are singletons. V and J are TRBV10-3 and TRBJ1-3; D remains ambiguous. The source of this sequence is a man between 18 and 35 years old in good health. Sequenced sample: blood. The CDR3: CAISVGQGNTIYF. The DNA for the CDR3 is TGTGCCATCAGTGTAGGCCAGGGAAACACCATATATTTT.